The present T cell receptor (beta chain) was sequenced within a study of Ad26.COV2.S vaccination and SARS-CoV-2 variants. General study points: There was reportedly substantial breadth in spike-specific CD8+ and CD4+ T cell responses after vaccination. Vaccine recipients posted higher spike-specific TCR breadth than their placebo counterparts.

There are 13 residues in the CDR3. Per germline, CDR1 ENHRY and CDR2 SYGVKD. V lost 10 bases to trimming and J lost 0 bases, with 9 bases between them. A remark on this clone: Its antigen is currently unknown.

The protocol was immunoSEQ multiplex PCR, while the TCRdb copy is restricted to in-frame clones and leaves out a portion. This sample carries nearly 400,000 clones, over 75% of them seen once, and the ten largest clones take about 1.9%. Treatment: some 20 received Ad26.COV2.S at low or high dose, single or two shots; about 5 received placebo; per-sample allocation not given. All samples were drawn on day 63, counting from the first vaccine or placebo injection. In Boston, an adult donor aged 18-55 years took part. An Ad26 vector carrying the Wuhan-strain SARS-CoV-2 spike served as the vaccine. The chain has TRBV10-3 and TRBJ1-4; the D gene is possibly TRBD1 (5 bases). This clonotype originated in a person between 18 and 60 years old who received the Ad26.COV2.S COVID-19 vaccine or a placebo. The sequences come from peripheral blood, collected in a trial of Ad26.COV2.S vaccine versus placebo. The DNA for the CDR3 is TGTGCCACGGGACCGGCAACTAATGAAAAACTGTTTTTT. Translated: CATGPATNEKLFF.